This paragraph covers one T cell receptor (beta chain) sequence. These data belong to a study of blood T cell repertoires in COVID-19. Trimming cost V 6 bases and J 0 bases; bases outside gene matches: 0. CDR1 and CDR2 (germline): LNHDA, SQIVND (reference sequence). The CDR3 runs to 15 residues. Repertoires were generated with immunoSEQ multiplex PCR, while TCRdb's copy carries only in-frame clones and drops some. Among around 300,000 clones, 70% to 90% were seen once, and the ten largest hold 1.5% to 2%. This TCR was sampled from a woman aged 25 to 39 with COVID-19, enrolled during active disease. Sequenced sample: peripheral blood. The V gene is TRBV19, the J gene TRBJ2-6; 9 nucleotides agree with TRBD1. The DNA for the CDR3 is TGTGCCAGTAGGACAGGGGGCTCTGGGGCCAACGTCCTGACTTTC. It codes for CASRTGGSGANVLTF.